This TCR beta chain was sequenced for a study of T cells in Graves' hyperthyroidism and ophthalmopathy. Researchers amplified the TCR beta CDR3 regions from RNA transcripts. Initially, a first-round RT-PCR of the TCR CDR3 employed the HTBI primer set. Using its own MiXCR run on the multiplex PCR reads, TCRdb lists one record per CDR3 protein. Among approximately 610,000 distinct CDR3 sequences listed, 14% to 15% were seen once. Germline CDR1 reads DFQATT; CDR2 reads SNEGSKA (reference sequence). There are 14 residues in the CDR3. The junction had 10 bases not matched to a gene; V was cut back by 3 bases and J by 7 bases. Individuals with ophthalmopathy presented a Clinical Activity Score of at least 3, a NOSPECS grade of at least 4 and a duration under 3 months. Diagnoses were made from clinical symptoms, serum measures (thyroxine and TRAb), thyroid ultrasound and orbital computed tomography. Cells are PBMCs isolated from more than 8.5 ml of fresh blood.

This clonotype has ten or more counts. This sequence was found in a woman aged 40 to 50 with Graves' ophthalmopathy. The chain has TRBV20-1 and TRBJ2-7; 9 bases map to TRBD2. Sequencing was performed on blood. The CDR3 spells CSASEGLASFEQYF. The CDR3 DNA reads as TGCAGTGCTAGCGAAGGACTAGCGTCGTTTGAGCAGTACTTC.